Listed below are T cell receptor beta chains from one sample, sequenced in a study of T cell responses to AZD1222 COVID-19 vaccine. The protocol was immunoSEQ multiplex PCR, while the TCRdb copy is restricted to in-frame clones and leaves out a portion. The table has some 150,000 clones, over 75% seen once. Here the sequenced sample was peripheral blood, taken 28 days after the second AZD1222 dose. The receptors come from an adult who received the AZD1222 COVID-19 vaccine. The CDR3 runs from the conserved cysteine through the conserved F or W. The order of the fields is V gene, clone size, J gene, D gene, CDR3 protein, CDR3 DNA. A D gene is named only where the DNA matches it firmly. Clone sizes are given selectively: once, few, many, or a class where the clone is expanded.

V: TRBV19; size: -; J: TRBJ1-5; D: -; CDR3: CASSILPQVNQPQHF; DNA: TGTGCCAGTAGTATACTACCACAGGTCAATCAGCCCCAGCATTTT
V: TRBV30; size: once; J: TRBJ2-6; D: -; CDR3: CAWNDGANVLTF; DNA: TGTGCCTGGAACGATGGGGCCAACGTCCTGACTTTC
V: TRBV3-1/TRBV3-2; size: -; J: TRBJ1-2; D: -; CDR3: CASSQGSGSYGYTF; DNA: TGTGCCAGCAGCCAGGGCTCAGGGTCCTATGGCTACACCTTC
V: TRBV19; size: -; J: TRBJ2-1; D: -; CDR3: CASSTARISNNEQFF; DNA: TGTGCCAGTAGTACGGCCCGAATTTCGAACAATGAGCAGTTCTTC
V: TRBV27; size: -; J: TRBJ1-6; D: -; CDR3: CASSFRAGRDLNSPLHF; DNA: TGTGCCAGCAGTTTTCGGGCAGGGAGGGATCTTAATTCACCCCTCCACTTT
V: TRBV30; size: -; J: TRBJ1-2; D: -; CDR3: CAWSSYTEGGYRGYTF; DNA: TGTGCCTGGAGCTCTTACACTGAGGGGGGGTATCGTGGCTACACCTTC
V: TRBV21-1; size: -; J: TRBJ1-5; D: -; CDR3: CASAQDRGRRGVQPQHF; DNA: TGTGCCAGCGCTCAGGACAGGGGGCGCCGAGGCGTTCAGCCCCAGCATTTT
V: TRBV6-5; size: -; J: TRBJ1-4; D: TRBD1; CDR3: CASSNTGEGNEKLFF; DNA: TGTGCCAGCAGTAACACAGGGGAAGGGAATGAAAAACTGTTTTTT
V: TRBV6-5; size: -; J: TRBJ2-1; D: -; CDR3: CASSPTVYNEQFF; DNA: TGTGCCAGCAGTCCCACAGTATACAATGAGCAGTTCTTC
V: TRBV5-1; size: -; J: TRBJ1-1; D: -; CDR3: CASSSDTEAFF; DNA: TGCGCCAGCAGTTCAGACACTGAAGCTTTCTTT
V: TRBV6-5; size: -; J: TRBJ2-7; D: TRBD2; CDR3: CASSYSGLADYEQYF; DNA: TGTGCCAGCAGTTACTCGGGACTAGCGGACTACGAGCAGTACTTC
V: TRBV7-6; size: once; J: TRBJ1-5; D: -; CDR3: CASSSAGGNQPQHF; DNA: TGTGCCAGCAGCTCCGCGGGAGGCAATCAGCCCCAGCATTTT
V: TRBV15; size: once; J: TRBJ1-1; D: -; CDR3: CATRYLNTEAFF; DNA: TGTGCCACCAGGTATTTGAACACTGAAGCTTTCTTT
V: TRBV7-2; size: -; J: TRBJ2-7; D: -; CDR3: CASSFVVASYEQYF; DNA: TGTGCCAGCAGCTTCGTTGTAGCGAGCTACGAGCAGTACTTC
V: TRBV28; size: few; J: TRBJ2-1; D: TRBD2; CDR3: CASVKGGGARNEQFF; DNA: TGTGCCAGCGTTAAGGGCGGGGGGGCTAGGAATGAGCAGTTCTTC
V: TRBV6-6; size: -; J: TRBJ1-5; D: -; CDR3: CASSYSVPGKTRPQHF; DNA: TGTGCCAGCAGTTACTCGGTTCCCGGGAAAACCCGGCCCCAGCATTTT
V: TRBV12-5; size: -; J: TRBJ1-5; D: -; CDR3: CASGTGTQPQHF; DNA: TGTGCTAGTGGCACAGGGACTCAGCCCCAGCATTTT
V: TRBV4-1; size: -; J: TRBJ2-6; D: -; CDR3: CASSQYGANVLTF; DNA: TGCGCCAGCAGCCAATATGGGGCCAACGTCCTGACTTTC
V: TRBV2; size: -; J: TRBJ1-5; D: -; CDR3: CASSEGNQPQHF; DNA: TGTGCCAGCAGTGAGGGCAATCAGCCCCAGCATTTT
V: TRBV19; size: -; J: TRBJ1-5; D: -; CDR3: CASSIIRDSNQPQHF; DNA: TGTGCCAGTAGTATAATCCGGGACAGCAATCAGCCCCAGCATTTT
V: TRBV4-1; size: -; J: TRBJ1-1; D: -; CDR3: CASSQDPGRMNTEAFF; DNA: TGCGCCAGCAGCCAAGATCCTGGCAGAATGAACACTGAAGCTTTCTTT
V: TRBV4-2; size: -; J: TRBJ1-4; D: -; CDR3: CASSQETGLFDEKLFF; DNA: TGTGCCAGCAGCCAAGAGACGGGGCTTTTTGATGAAAAACTGTTTTTT
V: TRBV7-9; size: -; J: TRBJ1-1; D: -; CDR3: CASSLGLQNTEAFF; DNA: TGTGCCAGCAGCTTGGGATTACAGAACACTGAAGCTTTCTTT
V: TRBV7-2; size: once; J: TRBJ1-1; D: -; CDR3: CASSSSWGGTEAFF; DNA: TGTGCCAGCAGCTCAAGTTGGGGGGGCACTGAAGCTTTCTTT
V: TRBV4-2; size: -; J: TRBJ2-7; D: TRBD1; CDR3: CASSQAPGTETYEQYF; DNA: TGTGCCAGCAGCCAAGCCCCCGGGACAGAAACCTACGAGCAGTACTTC
V: TRBV6-1; size: -; J: TRBJ1-5; D: -; CDR3: CASSERLHQPQHF; DNA: TGTGCCAGCAGTGAAAGGCTGCATCAGCCCCAGCATTTT
V: TRBV14; size: -; J: TRBJ2-2; D: -; CDR3: CASSQQLTGELFF; DNA: TGTGCCAGCAGCCAACAGCTCACCGGGGAGCTGTTTTTT
V: TRBV3-1/TRBV3-2; size: -; J: TRBJ2-1; D: TRBD1; CDR3: CASSQPKTGGPDEQFF; DNA: TGTGCCAGCAGCCAGCCCAAGACAGGGGGCCCGGATGAGCAGTTCTTC
V: TRBV19; size: once; J: TRBJ1-1; D: -; CDR3: CATLDPSTEAFF; DNA: TGTGCCACTCTAGACCCGAGCACTGAAGCTTTCTTT
V: TRBV2; size: once; J: TRBJ1-3; D: -; CDR3: CASTPTGSGNTIYF; DNA: TGTGCCAGCACCCCCACGGGGTCTGGAAACACCATATATTTT
V: TRBV7-7; size: -; J: TRBJ2-7; D: TRBD1; CDR3: CASSPGGTTYEQYF; DNA: TGTGCCAGCAGCCCAGGGGGTACCACCTACGAGCAGTACTTC
V: TRBV6-5; size: -; J: TRBJ1-2; D: -; CDR3: CASSTAGRHGYTF; DNA: TGTGCCAGCAGTACTGCGGGCCGTCATGGCTACACCTTC
V: TRBV12-3/TRBV12-4; size: -; J: TRBJ2-3; D: -; CDR3: CASSDSTDTQYF; DNA: TGTGCCAGTAGCGACAGCACAGATACGCAGTATTTT
V: TRBV19; size: -; J: TRBJ1-1; D: -; CDR3: CASSRGDYLNTEAFF; DNA: TGTGCCAGTAGTAGGGGGGACTACCTGAACACTGAAGCTTTCTTT
V: TRBV6-5; size: few; J: TRBJ1-2; D: TRBD1; CDR3: CASRIEQGARTF; DNA: TGTGCCAGCAGGATAGAACAGGGGGCGAGGACCTTC